The 10 T cell receptor beta chains in this list originate from one sample, sequenced in a study of radiation and T cells in renal cell carcinoma. Time point here: blood 4 weeks post-SBRT, at nephrectomy. Treatment reported: 15 Gy SBRT to primary tumor, nephrectomy 4 weeks later. Generated by immunoSEQ multiplex PCR, the TCRdb table keeps only in-frame clones and is missing some. The profile shows more than 120,000 clones, approximately 86% of them singletons. This sample comprised blood, obtained from a patient whose treatment included radiotherapy and nephrectomy. Source of these receptors: a woman aged 45-65 years with renal cell carcinoma.

The chain uses TRBV14 and TRBJ2-3; D is undetermined. Germline V gene lookup returns CDR1 SGHDN and CDR2 FVKESK. Trimming took off 4 bases at V and 3 bases at J, with 11 bases between the two ends. The CDR3 sequence is 14 residues long. CDR3 protein: CASSLIMGTDTQYF. The CDR3 DNA is TGTGCCAGCAGCCTTATCATGGGGACAGATACGCAGTATTTT.

This clone was picked up one time. The chain is built from TRBV18 and TRBJ1-5; D not resolved. Per germline, CDR1 KGHSH and CDR2 LQKENI. This CDR3 spans 14 amino acids. Deletions cut 0 bases from V and 9 bases from J, with 12 bases between. The CDR3 nucleotides are TGTGCCAGCTCACCACCTTCCTCGGGTTGGCCCCAGCATTTT. Translating it yields CASSPPSSGWPQHF.

This chain joins TRBV10-2 and TRBJ2-1; D is undetermined. Trimming removed 4 bases at V and 6 bases at J, with 7 bases between. The germline V gene encodes CDR1 WSHSY and CDR2 SAAADI. The CDR3 has 12 amino acids. CDR3: CASSVPVNEQFF. In nucleotides, the CDR3 is TGCGCCAGCAGTGTCCCAGTCAATGAGCAGTTCTTC.

V gene TRBV11-2 combines with J gene TRBJ1-1; 10 bases are a match to TRBD1. Germline lookup yields CDR1 SGHAT and CDR2 FQNNGV. The CDR3 has 16 amino acids. After removal of 9 bases from V and 11 bases from J, the junction contained 21 bases not matched to a gene. CDR3 bases: TGTGCCAGGCCGGGACAGGGGTGGTCGGACCCGAAGGTTGCTTTCTTT. It encodes CARPGQGWSDPKVAFF.

The gene calls are TRBV28 and TRBJ2-3, with 7 positions matching TRBD2. Germline CDR1 is MDHEN and CDR2 is SYDVKM. V trimming: 5 bases; J trimming: 1 base; junction bases outside the gene matches: 9. This CDR3 has 16 residues. The CDR3 loop reads CASSETGTTRTDTQYF. DNA of the CDR3: TGTGCCAGCAGTGAGACCGGGACTACTCGCACAGATACGCAGTATTTT.

The V gene is TRBV11-3, the J gene TRBJ2-5; D call uncertain. This CDR3 region has 15 residues. Germline V gene sequence: CDR1 SGHNT, CDR2 YENEEA. The V and J ends lost 1 base and 5 bases respectively, with 14 bases between them. The DNA of the CDR3 is TGTGCCAGCAGCTTAGCGGGCCAGTTCCACGAGACCCAGTACTTC. Protein product: CASSLAGQFHETQYF.

V and J are TRBV7-7 and TRBJ1-1; D is uncertain. With 2 bases removed from V and 0 bases from J, the gap between germline ends came to 4 bases. CDR1 and CDR2 (germline): SSHAT, FNYEAQ (reference sequence). The CDR3 runs to 13 residues. Written as DNA, the CDR3 is TGTGCCAGCAGCTTAACCATGAACACTGAAGCTTTCTTT. The encoded protein is CASSLTMNTEAFF.

In DNA, the CDR3 is TGTGCCAGCAGCTTGGTAGCCAGACTCTCGAACACCGGGGAGCTGTTTTTT. Translated: CASSLVARLSNTGELFF. This chain connects TRBV5-8 to TRBJ2-2; D not certain. Trimming took 0 bases from V and 0 from J, leaving 12 bases between them. This CDR3 region has 17 residues. Per germline, CDR1 SGHTS and CDR2 YDEGEE.

This sequence joins TRBV6-1 and TRBJ2-7; D is ambiguous. CDR1 MNHNS and CDR2 SASEGT come from the germline V gene. The CDR3 has 13 amino acids. Deletions cut 8 bases from V and 7 bases from J, with 18 bases between. CDR3 protein: CASCWSMKLEQYF. DNA for the CDR3: TGTGCCAGCTGTTGGTCGATGAAGCTGGAGCAGTACTTC.

This chain joins TRBV19 and TRBJ1-5; 10 bases are shared with TRBD1. The CDR3 is 15 residues long. CDR1 and CDR2 from the germline V gene are LNHDA and SQIVND (reference sequence). The J segment lost 4 bases and the V segment lost 4 bases, leaving 4 bases of the junction unmatched. The CDR3, as DNA: TGTGCCAGTAGTACGGACAGGGGGAATAATCAGCCCCAGCATTTT. It encodes CASSTDRGNNQPQHF.